The entry below gives a single TCR beta chain sequence along with its context. No antigen is known for it. Base qualities were left out, and no much larger clone turns up one base away. This sample was included in a study of T cell responses to AZD1222 COVID-19 vaccine (dated by TCRdb to the early 2020s). Turning to the overall study: Because spike-specific TCR depth and breadth did not differ between the two schedules, AZD1222 recipients who got a second dose at roughly 4 weeks were pooled with those who got a second dose at roughly 12 weeks. TCR sequencing covered over 230 trial participants: 200 to 210 given two doses of AZD1222 and 26 given two doses of MenACWY control vaccine. Trial participants were enrolled into age subgroups of 18-55, 56-69 and 70-plus years, which contained approximately 150, 28 and 58 TCR-sequenced participants, respectively.

The sample's time point, from its label and the paper: baseline before first vaccination. The vaccinee samples were drawn from two UK trials, COV001 and COV002, one of which was a single-blind randomized controlled phase 2/3 trial testing AZD1222 (ChAdOx1 nCoV-19) in healthy adults. For TCRbeta chain sequencing, PBMC samples from trial participants were taken at day 0 and at day 28 after the second dose. Broad study findings and their caveats: Epitopes outside the regions mutated in the B.1.351 and B.1.1.7 variants were reportedly recognized by nearly half of the unique spike-specific TCRs. Conclusions about previously exposed vaccinees are limited, since just a handful of AZD1222 recipients were seropositive for SARS-CoV-2 at baseline. In the small 56-69-year group, the increase in depth fell short of significance, most likely because of low power. A significant rise in spike-specific TCR breadth and depth was observed after two AZD1222 doses relative to day 0 and relative to MenACWY recipients. Because no day 14 peak-response samples were available, the repertoires could be characterized only after the peak T cell response. Vaccine-associated CD4 TCRs spanned the whole spike protein, with dominant responses in regions 160-218 and 743-854. Most participants were white British and females outnumbered males, and the authors suggested that clonal diversity may have been underestimated.

The V and J ends are trimmed by 7 bases and 3 bases, leaving 6 bases between them. CDR1 and CDR2 are drawn from the germline V gene: MDHEN, SYDVKM. Reading from cysteine to phenylalanine, the CDR3 counts 11 amino acids. Of all the DNA, just the CDR3 is kept, 33 bases in frame from base 1. The CDR3 regions of human TCRbeta chains were subjected to immunosequencing. The published analysis was carried out like this. Repertoire TCRs were matched against a reference library of SARS-CoV-2-specific TCRs generated with the MIRA antigen-specificity platform. Breadth was defined as the fraction of unique TCRs that were SARS-CoV-2-associated. Depth was defined as the fraction of total T cells that were SARS-CoV-2-associated. Each spike-specific TCR was assigned to its reactive spike region and to a CD4 or CD8 class using the MIRA data. Log10-transformed breadth and depth values were compared by one-way ANOVA with Sidak's multiple comparisons tests. The clones in this table, taken by TCRdb from immuneACCESS, are in-frame only. Not every clone is retained; where verified, under half of the shortfall comes from an unresolved V gene, and the cause of the rest is unknown. V and J calls and clone size follow that table, whereas D and trimming were derived from the DNA. Present in this sample are about 150,000 clones, 88% of which were seen just once. In total, the top ten clones hold approximately 16% of the sample.

This TCR was recovered from an adult in good health. The sequenced sample was peripheral blood, obtained on day 0 of AZD1222 vaccination. The chain is encoded by TRBV28 joined to TRBJ1-1; the D gene assignment is ambiguous. The DNA sequence follows: TGTGCCAGCACGAAGCACACTGAAGCTTTCTTT. It encodes CASTKHTEAFF.